These 21 T cell receptor beta chains originate from one sample sequenced in a study of blood T cell repertoires in COVID-19. Profiled with immunoSEQ multiplex PCR; TCRdb holds only in-frame clones, not every one. The sample yields 140,000 or so clones, about 76% seen once. The sequenced material came from peripheral blood. The receptors derive from a woman in her 70s with COVID-19, enrolled during active disease.

V gene TRBV7-8 combines with J gene TRBJ2-7; D gene unclear. Trimming cost V 3 bases and J 3 bases, with 9 bases left between them. Germline V gene sequence: CDR1 SGHVS, CDR2 FQNEAQ. This CDR3 is 13 amino acids long. In DNA, the CDR3 is TGTGCCAGCAGCTTCGCTAACGTCTACGAGCAGTACTTC. Protein: CASSFANVYEQYF.

This clone showed up just once. In the same sample, other DNA sequences code for this CDR3. The chain is built from TRBV5-1 and TRBJ2-7, with TRBD1 matching 8 bases. The CDR3 loop spans 14 amino acids. CDR1 SGHRS and CDR2 YFSETQ come from the germline V gene. V lost 3 bases, J lost 3 bases, and 5 bases stayed unmatched. This chain's CDR3 is CASSSDRVGYEQYF. CDR3 nucleotide sequence: TGCGCCAGCAGCTCGGACAGGGTTGGCTACGAGCAGTACTTC.

The rearrangement uses TRBV11-1 and TRBJ2-5; D is unclear. Germline CDR1 is SGHAT and CDR2 is FQDESV (reference sequence). CDR3 length: 13 amino acids. Trimming shortened V by 4 bases and J by 2 bases, and 8 bases separated the two germline ends. This CDR3 is CASSSSLQETQYF. The CDR3 coding sequence is TGTGCCAGCAGCTCCAGTCTTCAAGAGACCCAGTACTTC.

The chain uses TRBV6-5 and TRBJ1-6; D gene ambiguous. Germline assignment: CDR1 MNHEY and CDR2 SVGAGI. The CDR3 spans 15 residues. V lost 8 bases and J lost 7, with 18 bases in between. CDR3 sequence: CASGHYRVDNSPLHF. CDR3 coding DNA: TGTGCCAGCGGCCATTACAGAGTTGACAATTCACCCCTCCACTTT.

The chain couples TRBV6-5 to TRBJ2-3; D remains unclear. V was clipped by 6 bases and J by 6 bases, with 10 bases between them. The CDR3 extends over 12 amino acids. Germline lookup yields CDR1 MNHEY and CDR2 SVGAGI. The CDR3 protein is CASRHVADTQYF. The CDR3 DNA is TGTGCCAGCAGACACGTCGCCGATACGCAGTATTTT.

The chain recombines TRBV11-2 with TRBJ2-1, with 8 bases aligning to TRBD2. Germline assignment: CDR1 SGHAT and CDR2 FQNNGV. Unmatched junction bases numbered 8, after V lost 6 bases and J lost 13 bases. The CDR3 has 12 amino acids. The CDR3 bases are TGTGCCAGCAGGCGAACGGGGGGGCGTCAGTTCTTC. It is translated as CASRRTGGRQFF.

This clone came up a few times. The genes are TRBV5-1 and TRBJ1-1; maybe TRBD1 (6 bases). The germline gives CDR1 SGHRS, CDR2 YFSETQ. Trimming stripped 7 bases from V and 1 base from J, with 17 bases between. This CDR3 is built from 15 residues. CDR3: CASGPVTGKNTEAFF. Written as DNA, the CDR3 is TGCGCCAGCGGACCTGTTACAGGGAAGAACACTGAAGCTTTCTTT.

This chain links TRBV5-8 with TRBJ2-5; TRBD2 aligns across 8 bases. CDR3 size: 14 residues. Per the germline V gene, CDR1 is SGHTS and CDR2 is YDEGEE. J lost 4 bases, V lost 0 bases, and 2 bases had no gene match. DNA of the CDR3: TGTGCCAGCAGCTTGGTTACTAGCGGAGAGACCCAGTACTTC. Encoded protein: CASSLVTSGETQYF.

The chain joins TRBV7-9 to TRBJ1-1, with a possible D match to TRBD1 (6 bases). CDR1 is SEHNR, CDR2 FQNEAQ, per germline (reference sequence). The V gene lost 3 bases and the J gene lost 1 base, with 12 bases spanning the gap. The CDR3 runs 15 residues. The CDR3 loop is CASSFIQGWNTEAFF. In nucleotides, the CDR3 is TGTGCCAGCAGCTTTATTCAGGGGTGGAACACTGAAGCTTTCTTT.

This chain uses TRBV3-1 (or the pseudogene TRBV3-2) with TRBJ1-1, with TRBD1 as a possible D gene (5 bases). Germline CDR1 reads LGHDT; CDR2 reads YNNKEL (reference sequence). The CDR3 extends over 12 amino acids. The V end lost 8 bases, the J end lost 1 base, and 8 bases lay between the germline ends. CDR3 DNA: TGTGCCAGCGGACACCCGAACACTGAAGCTTTCTTT. This gives the protein CASGHPNTEAFF.

The J gene is TRBJ2-5, the V gene TRBV4-3; perhaps TRBD1 as D (5 bases). Germline CDR1 LGHNA, CDR2 YSLEER. V lost 0 bases and J 3 bases, leaving 11 bases between the germline ends. The CDR3 is 15 residues long. The CDR3 coding sequence is TGCGCCAGCAGCCAAGATGCCAGGGCCAAAGAGACCCAGTACTTC. Its translation: CASSQDARAKETQYF.

The CDR3 DNA sequence: TGTGCCAGCTCTCAGGGTGGTGGGGGGGCCCTCCACTTT. It is translated as CASSQGGGGALHF. The rearrangement joins TRBV12-3 or TRBV12-4 to TRBJ1-6, with D possibly being TRBD1 (5 bases). CDR3 length: 13 residues. The V end was cut by 8 bases, the J end by 14 bases, with 19 bases between.

The CDR3 nucleotides read TGTGCCAGCTCGTCTGAGAATTCACCCCTCCACTTT. Translating it yields CASSSENSPLHF. The rearrangement uses TRBV27 and TRBJ1-6; D is undetermined. The CDR3 is 12 amino acids. Germline V gene data show CDR1 as MNHEY and CDR2 as SMNVEV (reference sequence). Trimming left V 8 bases short and J 7 bases short, with 9 bases between.

The chain has TRBV7-9 and TRBJ2-6; weak D call: TRBD1 (8 bases). Germline CDR1 reads SEHNR; CDR2 reads FQNEAQ (reference sequence). The V end lost 5 bases, the J end lost 1 base, and 15 bases lay between the germline ends. The CDR3 runs to 17 residues. CDR3 loop: CASSQQGGGSGANVLTF. The CDR3 nucleotides are TGTGCCAGCAGCCAACAGGGGGGAGGGTCTGGGGCCAACGTCCTGACTTTC.

The DNA of the CDR3 is TGCGCCAGCAGCTCATCAGGGGCGGTGAACACTGAAGCTTTCTTT. It translates to CASSSSGAVNTEAFF. The chain has TRBV5-1 and TRBJ1-1; TRBD1 is a possible D gene (6 bases). Trimming pared 3 bases from V and 0 bases from J, leaving 12 bases between. The CDR3 spans 15 residues. Per germline, CDR1 SGHRS and CDR2 YFSETQ.

The chain employs TRBV28 and TRBJ2-7, with D possibly being TRBD1 (5 bases). Trimming cost V 2 bases and J 6 bases, with 17 bases left between them. Germline V gene lookup returns CDR1 MDHEN and CDR2 SYDVKM. CDR3 length: 15 amino acids. CDR3 sequence (DNA): TGTGCCAGCAGTTTAGATGGGCAGGGCAAGGGCGAGCAGTACTTC. This translates into CASSLDGQGKGEQYF.

This chain uses TRBV29-1 with TRBJ1-5, with a weak D call TRBD1 (5 bases). Per germline, CDR1 SQVTM and CDR2 ANQGSEA. Trimming removed 4 bases from V and 3 bases from J, with 10 bases in between. The CDR3 length is 13 residues. The chain's CDR3 is CSVVLGVNQPQHF. The CDR3 coding sequence is TGCAGCGTTGTTTTAGGGGTCAATCAGCCCCAGCATTTT.

The V gene is TRBV5-4, the J gene TRBJ2-5; 9 bases are shared with TRBD1. V was clipped by 0 bases and J by 3 bases; unmatched bases: 3. The CDR3 length is 15 residues. Germline assignment: CDR1 SGHNT and CDR2 YYREEE (reference sequence). In nucleotides, the CDR3 is TGTGCCAGCAGCTTGGACGGGACAGGGAAAGAGACCCAGTACTTC. It specifies CASSLDGTGKETQYF.

The rearrangement joins TRBV7-2 to TRBJ2-1, with TRBD2 matching over 9 bases. Germline V gene data show CDR1 as SGHTA and CDR2 as FQGNSA. The trim removed 3 bases at V and 7 bases at J, leaving 10 bases unmatched. This CDR3 has 16 residues. The chain's CDR3 is CASSLSSLAGMNEQFF. In nucleotides, the CDR3 is TGTGCCAGCAGCTTGAGCTCTCTAGCGGGGATGAATGAGCAGTTCTTC.

The rearrangement joins TRBV18 to TRBJ2-5, with 9 bases fitting TRBD1. Unmatched junction bases numbered 3, after V lost 3 bases and J lost 1 base. The CDR3 loop spans 15 amino acids. Germline CDR1 reads KGHSH; CDR2 reads LQKENI. The CDR3 coding sequence is TGTGCCAGCTCACCGCAGGGACAGGGCCAAGAGACCCAGTACTTC. Its protein product is CASSPQGQGQETQYF.

This chain uses TRBV6-1 with TRBJ1-6; D call uncertain. V was clipped by 7 bases and J by 7 bases, with 14 bases between them. CDR1 is MNHNS and CDR2 is SASEGT in the germline V gene. The CDR3 has 14 amino acids. The CDR3 loop reads CASKAPGTNSPLHF. Here the CDR3 DNA reads TGTGCCAGCAAAGCTCCGGGAACCAATTCACCCCTCCACTTT.